This T cell receptor (beta chain) was sequenced for a study of Graves' ophthalmopathy and Graves' hyperthyroidism. Study-wide results and caveats: Using a 13-signature model, the authors split ophthalmopathy from stable hyperthyroidism, with approximately 88% sensitivity and approximately 80% specificity. Blood repertoires reportedly contained most expanded thyroid clonotypes above 0.001 frequency.

The authors amplified TCR beta CDR3 regions from RNA transcripts. Second-round multiplex PCR came after a first-round RT-PCR that employed HTBI primers. TCRdb independently ran MiXCR on the multiplex PCR reads; one entry per CDR3 protein. Here the sample spans under 350,000 distinct CDR3 sequences, around a sixth being singletons. Those donors who had ophthalmopathy presented with moderate-to-severe activity, a CAS of ≥3, a NOSPECS of ≥4 and a duration under 3 months. It was from roughly 10 ml of fresh peripheral blood that the PBMCs came. This clonotype was seen repeatedly, ten times or more. Its antigen is undetermined. Deletions cut 2 bases from V and 3 bases from J, with 12 bases between. CDR1 SGHRS and CDR2 YFSETQ come from the germline V gene. This CDR3 spans 14 amino acids.

The material sequenced was peripheral blood. This rearrangement joins TRBV5-1 to TRBJ2-7, with D perhaps matching TRBD1 (7 bases). This sequence originates from an adult man with Graves' ophthalmopathy. CDR3 protein: CASSLDREVYEQYF. CDR3 DNA: TGCGCCAGCAGCTTAGACAGGGAGGTCTACGAGCAGTACTTC.